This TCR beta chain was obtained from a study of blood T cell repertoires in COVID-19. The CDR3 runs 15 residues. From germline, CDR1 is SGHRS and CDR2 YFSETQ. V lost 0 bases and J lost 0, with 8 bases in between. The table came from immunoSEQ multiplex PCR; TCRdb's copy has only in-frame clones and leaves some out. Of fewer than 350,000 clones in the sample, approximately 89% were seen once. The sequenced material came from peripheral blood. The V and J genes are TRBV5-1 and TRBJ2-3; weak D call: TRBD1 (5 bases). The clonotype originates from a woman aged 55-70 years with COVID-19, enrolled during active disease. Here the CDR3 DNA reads TGCGCCAGCAGCTTGGAATGGGGCAGCACAGATACGCAGTATTTT. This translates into CASSLEWGSTDTQYF.